A selection of T cell receptor beta chains follows, all from one sample in a study of blood T cell repertoires in COVID-19. Sequencing used immunoSEQ multiplex PCR; TCRdb keeps in-frame clones, though not all of them. Here the sample spans around 190,000 clones, around 84% being singletons. Sequenced sample: peripheral blood. These receptors came from a human donor in a cohort sampled during active COVID-19. CDR3s leave out the opening cysteine and the closing phenylalanine or tryptophan. A D gene is named only where the DNA matches it firmly. Some rows mark clone size as missing; the rest say once, few, many or name a class of expanded clone.

j_gene | abundance | v_gene | d_gene | CDR3aa
TRBJ1-4 | - | TRBV28 | TRBD1 | ASSLRAHGQGIVPTNEKLF
TRBJ2-7 | - | TRBV12-5 | TRBD2 | ASGYRTSGKGEQY
TRBJ2-4 | - | TRBV7-9 | TRBD2 | ASSSTSAGLAKNIQY
TRBJ2-5 | - | TRBV7-2 | TRBD2 | ASSLSGGRETQY
TRBJ2-2 | - | TRBV5-1 | - | ASSLARGGAANTGELF
TRBJ1-1 | once | TRBV2 | - | ASGGTWGTEAF
TRBJ2-3 | - | TRBV19 | - | ASSMRPTWGDTQY
TRBJ2-3 | - | TRBV19 | - | ASRTADTQY
TRBJ2-1 | - | TRBV5-1 | TRBD2 | ASSLGGSEQF
TRBJ1-6 | - | TRBV4-2 | - | ASSQDLQGSNSPLH
TRBJ2-2 | once | TRBV2 | - | ASSKQGPVTGELF
TRBJ2-2 | - | TRBV6-5 | - | ASSYSNRAHTGELF
TRBJ2-7 | once | TRBV6-5 | TRBD1 | ASSSTSTGGTRLN
TRBJ2-2 | - | TRBV28 | - | ASSLGHSGGGELF
TRBJ1-3 | - | TRBV19 | TRBD1 | ASRRILREGQGAGNTIY
TRBJ2-2 | - | TRBV19 | TRBD2 | ASSLTSVTGELF
TRBJ1-2 | few | TRBV25-1 | - | ASSEYRHGGGKGYT